This T cell receptor (beta chain) was observed in a study of OX40 agonist ivuxolimab in advanced cancers. Study-level background: A history of anti-PD-1, anti-PD-L1 or anti-CTLA-4 therapy was acceptable, and 40% had some.

The study's findings and limits: Doses of 0.1 to 3.0 mg/kg were accompanied by clonal expansion of CD4+ and CD8+ blood T cells by week 6.

TCRdb keeps only in-frame clones here, not all; method: immunoSEQ multiplex PCR. The sample includes some 99,000 clones, approximately 94% of them seen just once. Of note for this clone: The antigen remains undetermined.

CDR3 length: 15 residues. J was trimmed by 4 bases and V by 6 bases; bases with no gene match: 7. Germline assignment: CDR1 MNHEY and CDR2 SMNVEV (reference sequence). The chain has TRBV27 and TRBJ2-7; 12 bases agree with TRBD2. This specimen consisted of CD4+ or CD8+ T cells sorted from blood, obtained in a trial of the OX40 agonist ivuxolimab. This TCR came from an adult with an advanced solid tumor such as melanoma, head and neck, liver or kidney cancer. CDR3 DNA: TGTGCCAGCAGACAAATACTAGCGGGAGGTTACGAGCAGTACTTC. It specifies CASRQILAGGYEQYF.